This TCR beta chain was captured in a study of siplizumab effects on memory and regulatory T cells. Profiling relied on immunoSEQ multiplex PCR, and the TCRdb table lists in-frame clones only, not all of them. The profile covers 100,000 or so clones, with about 91% appearing a single time and 0.15% taken by the ten largest. The CDR3 sequence is 17 residues long. Trimming took off 1 base at V and 2 bases at J, with 16 bases between the two ends. Germline V gives CDR1 LGHNA, CDR2 YSLEER. This receptor was identified in a human donor in good health. The gene calls are TRBV4-3 and TRBJ2-3; D remains ambiguous. The specimen sequenced was CD4+ T cells sorted from blood. The CDR3 region is CASSQAHRSQNTDTQYF. In DNA, the CDR3 is TGCGCCAGCAGCCAAGCCCACCGAAGCCAGAACACAGATACGCAGTATTTT.